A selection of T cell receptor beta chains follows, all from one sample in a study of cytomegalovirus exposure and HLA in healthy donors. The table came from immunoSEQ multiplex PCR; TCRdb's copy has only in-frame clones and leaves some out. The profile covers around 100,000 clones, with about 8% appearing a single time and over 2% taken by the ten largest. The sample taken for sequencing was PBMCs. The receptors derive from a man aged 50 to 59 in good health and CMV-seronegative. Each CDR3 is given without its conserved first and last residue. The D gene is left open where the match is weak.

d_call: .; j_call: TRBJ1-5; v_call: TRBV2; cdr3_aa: ASRTGTISNQPQH
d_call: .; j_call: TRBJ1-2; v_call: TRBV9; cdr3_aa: ASSTSTGSGYGYT
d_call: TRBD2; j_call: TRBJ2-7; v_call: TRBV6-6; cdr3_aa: ASNLAGGTWGQY
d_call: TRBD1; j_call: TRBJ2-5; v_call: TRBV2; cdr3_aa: ASSRSGGQPQETQY
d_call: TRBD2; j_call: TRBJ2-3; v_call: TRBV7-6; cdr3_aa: ASSSGLAAEAQY
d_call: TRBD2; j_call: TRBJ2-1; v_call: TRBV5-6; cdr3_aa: ASSLKTSGLNEQF
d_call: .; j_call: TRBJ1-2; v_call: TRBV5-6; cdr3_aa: ASSLAAGLRGYT
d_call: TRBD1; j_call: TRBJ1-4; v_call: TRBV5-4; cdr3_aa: ASSRQGLEEKLF
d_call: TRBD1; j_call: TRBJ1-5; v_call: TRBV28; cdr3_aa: ASSIGGVPPKPQH
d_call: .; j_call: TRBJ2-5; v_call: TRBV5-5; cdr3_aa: ASSLSGAQETQY